A selection of T cell receptor beta chains follows, all from one sample in a study of blood T cell repertoires in COVID-19. Repertoires were generated with immunoSEQ multiplex PCR, while TCRdb's copy carries only in-frame clones and drops some. The sample holds about 180,000 clones; around 85% are singletons and the top ten take about 8.6%. The material sequenced was peripheral blood. Receptors were obtained from a man aged 45-65 years with active or convalescent COVID-19. Each CDR3 is given with its conserved first and last residue. Fields, in order: V gene, clone size, D gene, J gene, CDR3 DNA, CDR3 protein. D genes are given only for firm matches. Some rows mark clone size as missing; the rest say once, few, many or name a class of expanded clone.

>TRBV19|.|.|TRBJ1-1
TGTGCCAGTAAAAGGGGGATGGGGAACACTGAAGCTTTCTTT
CASKRGMGNTEAFF
>TRBV7-3|.|.|TRBJ2-3
TGTGCCAGCAGCTTTGGGCTAGCGTCAGATACGCAGTATTTT
CASSFGLASDTQYF
>TRBV7-2|.|.|TRBJ2-3
TGTGCCAGCAGCTTAGAGGGGCCAATCACAGATACGCAGTATTTT
CASSLEGPITDTQYF
>TRBV6-5|.|TRBD1|TRBJ1-1
TGTGCCAGCAGCTGGGGACAGCTGAACACTGAAGCTTTCTTT
CASSWGQLNTEAFF
>TRBV25-1|.|TRBD1|TRBJ1-2
TGTGCCAGCAGTGAATGGAGCGAAACAGGGGACTATGGCTACACCTTC
CASSEWSETGDYGYTF
>TRBV2|.|.|TRBJ2-7
TGTGCCAGCAGGGAGAGAGCCTACGAGCAGTACTTC
CASRERAYEQYF
>TRBV7-9|.|.|TRBJ1-4
TGTGCCAGCAGCCGACACTTTGCAACTAATGAAAAACTGTTTTTT
CASSRHFATNEKLFF
>TRBV9|.|.|TRBJ1-1
TGTGCCAGCAGCGCCCGACAGGCGAACACTGAAGCTTTCTTT
CASSARQANTEAFF
>TRBV4-1|.|.|TRBJ2-7
TGCGCCAGCAGCCAAGTACAGCCAGGGTGGAACGAGCAGTACTTC
CASSQVQPGWNEQYF
>TRBV6-5|.|TRBD1|TRBJ1-2
TGTGCCAGCAGCCGAGTCGGCAGGGGGGACTATGGCTACACCTTC
CASSRVGRGDYGYTF
>TRBV2|few|TRBD2|TRBJ2-5
TGTGCCAGCAGTGAATTCGGGGGAGGGTTTGAGACCCAGTACTTC
CASSEFGGGFETQYF
>TRBV7-3|.|.|TRBJ2-2
TGTGCCAGCAGCGGGGGGAAAAACACCGGGGAGCTGTTTTTT
CASSGGKNTGELFF
>TRBV4-1|.|TRBD1|TRBJ1-1
TGCGCCAGCAGCCAGGGACAGGGGATTTCTGAAGCTTTCTTT
CASSQGQGISEAFF
>TRBV7-7|.|.|TRBJ1-1
TGTGCCAGCAGCTTAGCGCTGGGCAAAACAGGGTTCAACACTGAAGCTTTCTTT
CASSLALGKTGFNTEAFF
>TRBV7-6|.|.|TRBJ1-2
TGTGCCAGCAGCTTAGCAGGGCAGGGCGGCTACACCTTC
CASSLAGQGGYTF
>TRBV27|.|TRBD1|TRBJ1-5
TGTGCCAGCGGACCAACAGGGGATAGCAATCAGCCCCAGCATTTT
CASGPTGDSNQPQHF
>TRBV4-1|.|TRBD1|TRBJ1-2
TGCGCCAGCAGCCAAGAGACAGGGCCCTATGGCTACACCTTC
CASSQETGPYGYTF
>TRBV2|.|.|TRBJ2-5
TGTGCCAGCAGTTCCTTAGCGGTGGGTGCGGAGACCCAGTACTTC
CASSSLAVGAETQYF
>TRBV19|once|.|TRBJ1-5
TGTGCCAGCCAACTGGGACAACAAACCAATCAGCCCCAGCATTTT
CASQLGQQTNQPQHF
>TRBV30|.|.|TRBJ1-6
TGTGCCTGGAGTGTCGGTAATTCACCCCTCCACTTT
CAWSVGNSPLHF
>TRBV28|.|TRBD1|TRBJ2-2
TGTGCCAGCAGTTTTAGTCTCTGGACAGGGGGATCCGGGGAGCTGTTTTTT
CASSFSLWTGGSGELFF
>TRBV9|few|.|TRBJ2-7
TGTGCCAGCAGCATCGCCGGGACACCCTACGAGCAGTACTTC
CASSIAGTPYEQYF
>TRBV2|.|.|TRBJ2-2
TGTGCCAGCACCATAGACAGGATGACCACCGGGGAGCTGTTTTTT
CASTIDRMTTGELFF
>TRBV5-4|.|TRBD2|TRBJ2-7
TGTGCCAGCAGCGCACTAGCGGGGAACTACGAGCAGTACTTC
CASSALAGNYEQYF
>TRBV19|.|TRBD1|TRBJ1-2
TGTGCCAGTAGGGAGACAGGGGGTAACTATGGCTACACCTTC
CASRETGGNYGYTF
>TRBV4-2|once|.|TRBJ2-7
TGTGCCAGCAGCCAAGATCTGAGCGCCCTCTCCTACGAGCAGTACTTC
CASSQDLSALSYEQYF
>TRBV5-1|.|.|TRBJ1-2
TGCGCCAGCAGCTTCCTCCACGAGGATGGCTACACCTTC
CASSFLHEDGYTF
>TRBV7-2|.|TRBD1|TRBJ2-7
TGTGCCAGCAGCCCAGGGGGCGGTTACGAGCAGTACTTC
CASSPGGGYEQYF
>TRBV30|.|.|TRBJ1-1
TGTGCCTGGAGTTCCCTCGACGGCGGGGACACTGAAGCTTTCTTT
CAWSSLDGGDTEAFF
>TRBV28|.|.|TRBJ2-7
TGTGCCAGCAGTTCCCCGGGATCTCAGACCTACGAGCAGTACTTC
CASSSPGSQTYEQYF
>TRBV10-3|.|.|TRBJ2-1
TGTGCCATCAGTGCCCGAACAGACAATGAGCAGTTCTTC
CAISARTDNEQFF
>TRBV30|.|TRBD1|TRBJ1-1
TGTGCCTGGAGTGTACGGTCGGACAGGGCTGGCACTGAAGCTTTCTTT
CAWSVRSDRAGTEAFF
>TRBV19|.|TRBD1|TRBJ1-5
TGTGCCAGTAATTATTGGCAGGGGGCCGATCAGCCCCAGCATTTT
CASNYWQGADQPQHF
>TRBV6-2/TRBV6-3|.|TRBD1|TRBJ2-7
TGTGCCAGCAGTCAAGGACAGGGCGCAGATTCCTACGAGCAGTACTTC
CASSQGQGADSYEQYF
>TRBV4-3|.|TRBD1|TRBJ2-7
TGCGCCAGCAGCCAAGATCTGGCAGGGGGCCCCTACGAGCAGTACTTC
CASSQDLAGGPYEQYF
>TRBV6-5|.|.|TRBJ1-3
TGTGCCAGCAGTTACTCGATGCTATCTGGAAACACCATATATTTT
CASSYSMLSGNTIYF
>TRBV2|.|.|TRBJ1-5
TGTGCCAGCAGTAGCAGGGTGGGCAATCAGCCCCAGCATTTT
CASSSRVGNQPQHF
>TRBV6-6|.|.|TRBJ2-1
TGTGCCAGCAGCCAACAGGGAGAGCAGTTCTTC
CASSQQGEQFF
>TRBV19|.|.|TRBJ1-6
TGTGCCAGTAGTATAACAGGGCCCTATAATTCACCCCTCCACTTT
CASSITGPYNSPLHF
>TRBV4-2|.|TRBD2|TRBJ2-1
TGTGCCAGCAGTCTAAGCGGGGGGGTATACAATGAGCAGTTCTTC
CASSLSGGVYNEQFF
>TRBV7-2|.|TRBD1|TRBJ1-2
TGTGCCAGCAGCCTAATACAGGGGGTTGACGGCTACACCTTC
CASSLIQGVDGYTF
>TRBV2|.|TRBD1|TRBJ2-7
TGTGCCAGCAGGGGACAGGTGGTTAGCTACGAGCAGTACTTC
CASRGQVVSYEQYF
>TRBV6-5|once|TRBD1|TRBJ1-1
TGTGCCAGCAGTCGGGACAGAAACCGGGAAGCTTTCTTT
CASSRDRNREAFF
>TRBV19|.|TRBD1|TRBJ2-3
TGTGCCAGCCAGACAGGGGACTGGGCAGATACGCAGTATTTT
CASQTGDWADTQYF
>TRBV3-1/TRBV3-2|.|.|TRBJ1-6
TGTGCCAGCAGCCCCACGACAGCCTCGGATTCACCCCTCCACTTT
CASSPTTASDSPLHF
>TRBV9|.|.|TRBJ2-1
TGTGCCAGCAGCGTGGCATACAATGAGCAGTTCTTC
CASSVAYNEQFF
>TRBV2|.|.|TRBJ2-7
TGTGCCAGCAGTCCTCAACTAGTCTCCTACGAGCAGTACTTC
CASSPQLVSYEQYF
>TRBV11-2|.|.|TRBJ1-2
TGTGCCAGCAGCTTAGTGCAGGGTCCCGCGAGCTACACCTTC
CASSLVQGPASYTF
>TRBV4-1|.|.|TRBJ1-1
TGCGCCAGCAGCCAAGTCCTATTGAACACTGAAGCTTTCTTT
CASSQVLLNTEAFF